This T cell receptor (beta chain) was sequenced in a study of spatial heterogeneity in lung cancer. The time point here: sample taken at primary tumor resection. The study sequenced unsorted whole RNA from tumor, nontumor lung or frozen PBMC. Per germline, CDR1 WSHSY and CDR2 SAAADI. Between the trimmed V and J ends, which lost 11 bases and 2 bases, there was a span of 16 bases. The CDR3 is 15 residues long. By share of the sample, this clonotype is medium-sized. Using its own MiXCR run on the 5' RACE reads, TCRdb lists one record per CDR3 protein. The table shows a few thousand distinct CDR3 sequences, with 7.9% occurring only once.

Sequences were derived from normal lung tissue next to the tumor, sampled at surgery. This chain links TRBV10-2 with TRBJ2-6, with unresolved D. The sequence derives from a male donor with early-stage non-small cell lung cancer. CDR3 nucleotide sequence: TGCGCCCTCGTGGTTTACGCTCCTGGGGCCAACGTCCTGACTTTC. Residues: CALVVYAPGANVLTF.